This TCR beta chain was sequenced in a study of blood T cells in healthy people across ages. The study drew donors from healthy Caucasian individuals in Russia aged roughly 6 to 90. Every sample gave at least 5 micrograms of total RNA when it was extracted. On this clonotype itself: Its antigen is not known.

Then a second PCR, running roughly 7 to 11 cycles, was carried out with a sample-barcoded 5' primer and a J-beta primer mix. Each cDNA molecule carried a tag from a template-switch adaptor that contained 12 random nucleotides. MiXCR, applied by TCRdb to the 5' RACE reads, yields one record per CDR3 protein. Here the sample spans approximately 880,000 distinct CDR3 sequences, 40% to 60% being singletons. The CDR3 runs to 16 residues. CDR1 and CDR2 from the germline V gene are SNHLY and FYNNEI. V gave up 3 bases and J gave up 2 bases; unmatched junction bases: 4. Study-wide results and caveats: Diversity figures based on one million T cells were deemed too low.

The sample comprised blood. The gene calls are TRBV2 and TRBJ2-3; 11 bases map to TRBD2. The source of this sequence is a young man in good health. In DNA, the CDR3 is TGTGCCAGCAGTGATACTAGCGGGGGACTCACAGATACGCAGTATTTT. Translated, it gives CASSDTSGGLTDTQYF.